Shown below are 16 T cell receptor beta chains from a single sample sequenced in a study of blood T cells in healthy people across ages (dated by TCRdb to 2015 to 2017). The library was produced with 5' RACE. TCRdb names Illumina HiSeq 2500 as the instrument used. A second about 7 to 12 cycle PCR used a sample-barcoded 5' primer and a J-beta primer mix. TCRdb redid the processing of the public reads, applying fastp at Q25 and MiXCR, and retained in-frame beta chains. For every CDR3 protein sequence, its rows merge into one entry that carries the most common genes and DNA. Here the sample has hundreds of thousands of distinct CDR3 sequences; 35% to 45% occur a single time. 20% to 25% of the sample is in the top ten clones. The specimen sequenced was blood. These receptors originate from a woman aged 60-75 years in good health.

This clonotype was recorded only once. The V gene is TRBV20-1, the J gene TRBJ2-7, with TRBD2 identical over 9 bases. Looked up from germline, CDR1 is DFQATT and CDR2 is SNEGSKA (reference sequence). This CDR3 is built from 13 residues. V dropped 7 bases and J dropped 1; count of bases not matched to a gene: 5. The CDR3 nucleotides read TGCAGTGTTGTTAGCGGGAGATCCTACGAGCAGTACTTC. As protein: CSVVSGRSYEQYF.

In its sample, this clonotype was seen once. The genes are TRBV4-3 and TRBJ1-1; D unresolved. The CDR3 has 15 amino acids. Trimming removed 4 bases from V and 1 base from J, with 13 bases in between. Germline lookup yields CDR1 LGHNA and CDR2 YSLEER. CDR3 loop: CASSRNPTPNTEAFF. The CDR3 DNA reads TGCGCCAGCAGCCGAAACCCGACACCGAACACTGAAGCTTTCTTT.

This clonotype has just a few counts. For the CDR3, the DNA is TGTGCCAGCAGTTTAGGGGGGAAACTTAAAAACATTCAGTACTTC. Its translation: CASSLGGKLKNIQYF. This chain links TRBV27 with TRBJ2-4, with D possibly matching TRBD2 (6 bases). Germline values: CDR1 MNHEY, CDR2 SMNVEV (reference sequence). Trimming pared 2 bases from V and 4 bases from J, leaving 12 bases between. The CDR3 runs 15 residues.

CDR3 bases: TGTGCCAGCAGCTTAGGCGGTTCCTTGATGAGATACGCGTATTTT. Translating gives CASSLGGSLMRYAYF. V usage is TRBV7-9 and J usage is TRBJ2-3, with D hard to call. Germline CDR1 and CDR2: SEHNR and FQNEAQ (reference sequence). V lost 1 base and J lost 14, with 22 bases in between. This CDR3 spans 15 amino acids.

This chain links TRBV11-2 with TRBJ2-5; 7 nucleotides agree with TRBD1. The CDR3 contains 15 residues. The germline gives CDR1 SGHAT, CDR2 FQNNGV. The ends lost 5 bases at V and 11 bases at J; junction bases unmatched: 17. Written as DNA, the CDR3 is TGTGCCAGCAGCCCCTTGTCAGGGGGATACAATGAGCAGTACTTC. This codes for CASSPLSGGYNEQYF.

This sequence joins TRBV11-2 and TRBJ2-5; 8 bases agree with TRBD1. Germline values: CDR1 SGHAT, CDR2 FQNNGV. CDR3 length: 15 amino acids. V trimming: 1 base; J trimming: 5 bases; junction bases outside the gene matches: 6. CDR3 sequence (DNA): TGTGCCAGCAGCTTAGTCGGAGCAGGGGGCGAGACCCAGTACTTC. It codes for CASSLVGAGGETQYF.

This clonotype was picked up many times. The chain links TRBV4-2 to TRBJ2-3, with 13 bases aligning to TRBD2. CDR1 LGHNA and CDR2 YNFKEQ come from the germline V gene. Trimming took 0 bases from V and 6 from J; bases not matched to a gene: 6. The CDR3 covers 17 residues. The CDR3 is CASSQDLGLAGMDTQYF. The CDR3, as DNA: TGTGCCAGCAGCCAAGATCTGGGACTAGCGGGGATGGATACGCAGTATTTT.

The V call is TRBV20-1, the J call TRBJ2-7; TRBD1 agrees at 7 bases. The DNA end lines up better with TRBJ2-5; the J call may be wrong. CDR3 length: 12 residues. CDR1 and CDR2 from the germline V gene are DFQATT and SNEGSKA (reference sequence). The CDR3, as DNA: TGCAGTGGAATGACAGGGCCAGAGACCCAGTACTTC. It specifies CSGMTGPETQYF.

The chain employs TRBV3-1 and TRBJ2-1, with 11 positions matching TRBD2. The CDR3 sequence is 15 residues long. The V gene's germline CDR1 is LGHDT and CDR2 YNNKEL (reference sequence). Unmatched junction bases numbered 4, after V lost 3 bases and J lost 6 bases. CDR3 region: CASSQMGTSGNEQFF. As DNA, the CDR3 is TGTGCCAGCAGCCAGATGGGGACTAGCGGCAATGAGCAGTTCTTC.

This clonotype was recorded a few times. V and J are TRBV9 and TRBJ2-3, with 10 bases that match TRBD2. The CDR3 consists of 18 residues. CDR1 and CDR2 (germline): SGDLS, YYNGEE. J gave up 4 bases and V 0 bases, and 11 bases lay outside the gene matches. CDR3 nucleotides: TGTGCCAGCAGCGTAGGGCGGAGCGGGGGGGCCATAGCAGATACGCAGTATTTT. This gives the protein CASSVGRSGGAIADTQYF.

This clonotype appeared a few times. V is TRBV6-6 and J is TRBJ2-7, with TRBD2 identical over 7 bases. Germline V gives CDR1 MNHNY, CDR2 SVGAGI (reference sequence). With 5 bases clipped from V and 0 bases from J, the junction kept 4 bases outside the gene matches. The CDR3 is made up of 14 amino acids. CDR3 bases: TGTGCCAGCAGTGGCGGGGGATTCTCCTACGAGCAGTACTTC. The encoded protein is CASSGGGFSYEQYF.

This clonotype was observed many times. The J gene is TRBJ2-5, the V gene TRBV6-6; D call uncertain. The germline V gene has CDR1 MNHNY and CDR2 SVGAGI (reference sequence). Trimming pared 3 bases from V and 2 bases from J, leaving 4 bases between. There are 12 residues in the CDR3. CDR3 region: CASSYQQETQYF. CDR3 in DNA: TGTGCCAGCAGTTATCAGCAAGAGACCCAGTACTTC.

The genes are TRBV9 and TRBJ2-5, with D unresolved. CDR3 size: 15 residues. Germline V gene data show CDR1 as SGDLS and CDR2 as YYNGEE. V was pared by 4 bases and J by 4 bases, with 17 bases between. In DNA form, the CDR3 reads TGTGCCAGCAGCCCCCGCGCCGAAAGTGGAGAGACCCAGTACTTC. The encoded protein is CASSPRAESGETQYF.

The genes are TRBV29-1 and TRBJ1-4; D perhaps matches TRBD1 (5 bases). Germline CDR1 and CDR2: SQVTM and ANQGSEA. Trimming took 7 bases from V and 0 from J, leaving 12 bases between them. The CDR3 sequence is 14 residues long. For the CDR3, the DNA is TGCAGCGCAGGGCGATCCTCAACTAATGAAAAACTGTTTTTT. It codes for CSAGRSSTNEKLFF.

The rearrangement uses TRBV20-1 and TRBJ2-7, with 12 bases lining up with TRBD2. CDR1 is DFQATT, CDR2 SNEGSKA, per germline (reference sequence). The CDR3 is made up of 19 amino acids. With V trimmed by 0 bases and J by 1 base, 13 bases remained unmatched. Written as DNA, the CDR3 is TGCAGTGCTAGAGATCTCCCTGGGGCTAGCGGGGGGGCGTCCTACGAGCAGTACTTC. Amino acid sequence: CSARDLPGASGGASYEQYF.

In the case of this clonotype: One junction end does not reproduce the germline sequence, and a read error may be involved. The rearrangement uses TRBV5-1 and TRBJ1-5; D not certain. Germline-derived CDR1 and CDR2 are SGHRS and YFSETQ. The CDR3 has 15 residues. The CDR3 nucleotides read TGCGCCAGCAGCTTGGAAGGGAGAGGCAATCAGCCCCGGCATTTT. Its translation: CASSLEGRGNQPRHF.